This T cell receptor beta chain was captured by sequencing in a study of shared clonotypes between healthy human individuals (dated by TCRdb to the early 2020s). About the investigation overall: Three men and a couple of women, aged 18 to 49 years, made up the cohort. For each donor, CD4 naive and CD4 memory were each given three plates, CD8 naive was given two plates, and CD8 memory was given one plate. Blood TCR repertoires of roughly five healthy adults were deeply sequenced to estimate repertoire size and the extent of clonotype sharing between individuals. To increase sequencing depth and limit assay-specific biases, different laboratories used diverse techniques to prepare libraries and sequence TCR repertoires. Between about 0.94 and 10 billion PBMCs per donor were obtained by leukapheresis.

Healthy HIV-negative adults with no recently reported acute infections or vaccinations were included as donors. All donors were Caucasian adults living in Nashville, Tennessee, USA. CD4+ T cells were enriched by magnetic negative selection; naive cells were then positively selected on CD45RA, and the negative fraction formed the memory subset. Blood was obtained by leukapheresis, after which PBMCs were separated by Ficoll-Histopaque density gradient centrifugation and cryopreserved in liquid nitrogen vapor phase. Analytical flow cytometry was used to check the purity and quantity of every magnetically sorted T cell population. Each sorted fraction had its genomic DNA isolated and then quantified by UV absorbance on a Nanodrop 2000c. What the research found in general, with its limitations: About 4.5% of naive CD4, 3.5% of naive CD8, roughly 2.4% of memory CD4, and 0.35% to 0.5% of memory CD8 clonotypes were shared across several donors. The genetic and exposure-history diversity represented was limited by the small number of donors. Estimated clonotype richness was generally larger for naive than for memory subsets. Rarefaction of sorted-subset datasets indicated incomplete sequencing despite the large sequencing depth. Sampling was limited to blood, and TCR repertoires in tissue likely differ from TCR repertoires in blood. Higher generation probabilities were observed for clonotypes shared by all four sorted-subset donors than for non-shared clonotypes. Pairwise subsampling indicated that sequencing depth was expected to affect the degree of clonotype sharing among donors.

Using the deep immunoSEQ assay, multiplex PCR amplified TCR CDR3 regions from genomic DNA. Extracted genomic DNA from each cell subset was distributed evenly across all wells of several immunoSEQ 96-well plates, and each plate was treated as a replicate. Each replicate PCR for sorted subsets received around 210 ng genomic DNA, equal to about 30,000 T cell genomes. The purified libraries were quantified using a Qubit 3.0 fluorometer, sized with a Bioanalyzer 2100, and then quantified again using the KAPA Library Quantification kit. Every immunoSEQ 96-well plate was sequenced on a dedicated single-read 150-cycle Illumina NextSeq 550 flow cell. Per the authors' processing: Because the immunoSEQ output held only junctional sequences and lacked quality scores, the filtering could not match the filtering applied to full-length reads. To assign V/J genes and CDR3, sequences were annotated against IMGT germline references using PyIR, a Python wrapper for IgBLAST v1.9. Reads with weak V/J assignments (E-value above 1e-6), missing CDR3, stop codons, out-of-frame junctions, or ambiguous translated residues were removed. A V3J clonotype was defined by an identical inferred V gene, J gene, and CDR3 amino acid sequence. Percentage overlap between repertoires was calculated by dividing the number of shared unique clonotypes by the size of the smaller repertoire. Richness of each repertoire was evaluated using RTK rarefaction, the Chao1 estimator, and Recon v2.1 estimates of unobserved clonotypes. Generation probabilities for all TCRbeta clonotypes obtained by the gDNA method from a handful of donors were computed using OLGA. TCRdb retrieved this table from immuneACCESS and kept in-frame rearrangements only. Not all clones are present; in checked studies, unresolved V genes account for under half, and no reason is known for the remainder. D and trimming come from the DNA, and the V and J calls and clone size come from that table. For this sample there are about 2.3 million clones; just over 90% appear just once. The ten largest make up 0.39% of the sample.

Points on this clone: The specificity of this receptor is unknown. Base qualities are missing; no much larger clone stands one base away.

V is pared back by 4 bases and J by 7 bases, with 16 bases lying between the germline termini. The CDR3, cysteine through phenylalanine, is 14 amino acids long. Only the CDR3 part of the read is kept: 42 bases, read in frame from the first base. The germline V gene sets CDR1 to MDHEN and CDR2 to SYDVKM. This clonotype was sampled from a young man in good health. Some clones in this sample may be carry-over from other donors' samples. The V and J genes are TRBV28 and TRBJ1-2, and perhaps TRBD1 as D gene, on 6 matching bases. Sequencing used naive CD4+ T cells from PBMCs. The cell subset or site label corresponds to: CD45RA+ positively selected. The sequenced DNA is TGTGCCAGCAGTTCCGCAGGGGAGGCTGGTGGCTACACCTTC. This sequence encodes CASSSAGEAGGYTF.